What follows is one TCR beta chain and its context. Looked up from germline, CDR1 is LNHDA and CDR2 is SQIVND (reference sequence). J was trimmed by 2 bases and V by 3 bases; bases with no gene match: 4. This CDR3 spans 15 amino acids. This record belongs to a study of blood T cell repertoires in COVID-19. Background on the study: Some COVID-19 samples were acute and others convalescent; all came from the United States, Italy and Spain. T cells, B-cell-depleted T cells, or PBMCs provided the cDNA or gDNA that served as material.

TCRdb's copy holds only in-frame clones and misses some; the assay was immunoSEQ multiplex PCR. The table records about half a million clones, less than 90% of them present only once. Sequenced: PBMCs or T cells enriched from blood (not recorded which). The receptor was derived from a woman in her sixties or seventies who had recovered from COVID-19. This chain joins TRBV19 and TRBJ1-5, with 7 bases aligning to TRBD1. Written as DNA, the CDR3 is TGTGCCAGTAGTATTTCCAGGGGGGGCAATCAGCCCCAGCATTTT. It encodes CASSISRGGNQPQHF.